Below are 22 T cell receptor beta chains sequenced from a single sample in a study of blood T cell repertoires in COVID-19. Sequencing was performed with immunoSEQ multiplex PCR; in TCRdb, only in-frame clones are kept and a portion is missing. The table shows more than 250,000 clones, with approximately 90% occurring only once. The specimen sequenced was peripheral blood. These receptors were collected from a woman in her thirties with COVID-19, enrolled during active disease.

V is TRBV28 and J is TRBJ2-3; 8 nucleotides align to TRBD2. CDR3 size: 17 residues. The V gene's germline CDR1 is MDHEN and CDR2 SYDVKM. V lost 6 bases, J lost 3 bases, and 14 bases stayed unmatched. CDR3 sequence reads: CASRSHRTSGTTDTQYF. The CDR3 DNA reads as TGTGCCAGCAGGAGCCACCGTACTAGCGGAACAACAGATACGCAGTATTTT.

The chain is built from TRBV5-6 and TRBJ2-7, with TRBD2 identical over 12 bases. Trimming took 2 bases from V and 6 from J; bases not matched to a gene: 9. Germline V gene lookup returns CDR1 SGHDT and CDR2 YYEEEE. The CDR3 spans 16 residues. CDR3 in amino acids: CASSFLASGGVAEQYV. CDR3 sequence (DNA): TGTGCCAGCAGCTTCCTCGCTAGCGGGGGGGTTGCCGAGCAGTACGTC.

This clone appeared a single time. V is TRBV18 and J is TRBJ1-1; 7 nucleotides align to TRBD1. Germline-derived CDR1 and CDR2 are KGHSH and LQKENI. J lost 1 base, V lost 6 bases, and 5 bases had no gene match. The CDR3 contains 14 residues. Here the CDR3 reads CASSVRQGNTEAFF. Written as DNA, the CDR3 is TGTGCCAGCTCCGTCCGACAGGGGAACACTGAAGCTTTCTTT.

A single count supports this clone. This rearrangement joins TRBV11-3 to TRBJ1-4; D remains unclear. The V end lost 3 bases, the J end lost 8 bases, and 4 bases lay between the germline ends. Germline V gives CDR1 SGHNT, CDR2 YENEEA. The CDR3 length is 11 residues. The CDR3 region is CASSLGEKLFF. CDR3 coding DNA: TGTGCCAGCAGCTTGGGCGAAAAACTGTTTTTT.

The CDR3 DNA sequence: TGTGCCAGCAGCCCGTGGACTTTCGGTAACACCGGGGAGCTGTTTTTT. It encodes CASSPWTFGNTGELFF. The rearrangement uses TRBV5-6 and TRBJ2-2; TRBD2 is a possible D gene (5 bases). Per germline, CDR1 SGHDT and CDR2 YYEEEE. There are 16 residues in the CDR3. The V end was cut by 4 bases, the J end by 2 bases, with 15 bases between.

The gene calls are TRBV7-9 and TRBJ2-5; 7 bases are shared with TRBD2. Germline CDR1 SEHNR, CDR2 FQNEAQ (reference sequence). The CDR3 length is 14 residues. V was clipped by 1 base and J by 6 bases; unmatched bases: 5. The CDR3 nucleotides read TGTGCCAGCAGCTTAGGACTAGCTCAACAGACCCAGTACTTC. This codes for CASSLGLAQQTQYF.

At least ten counts were recorded for this clone. The same CDR3 is also encoded by other DNA sequences in this sample. The J gene is TRBJ1-2, the V gene TRBV11-3; weak D call: TRBD1 (6 bases). V lost 5 bases and J 4 bases, leaving 11 bases between the germline ends. The CDR3 is 13 residues long. Germline CDR1 reads SGHNT; CDR2 reads YENEEA. This CDR3 is CASSQTGRYGYTF. The CDR3 coding sequence is TGTGCCAGCAGCCAAACAGGGCGCTATGGCTACACCTTC.

This chain uses TRBV4-1 with TRBJ2-5; TRBD1 is a possible D gene (6 bases). In germline, CDR1 is MGHRA, CDR2 YSYEKL. The CDR3 covers 14 residues. The germline V and J ends were trimmed by 2 bases and 3 bases, with 10 bases remaining between them. CDR3 protein: CASSQLQGEETQYF. The CDR3 DNA reads as TGCGCCAGCAGCCAACTACAGGGTGAAGAGACCCAGTACTTC.

The chain recombines TRBV11-3 with TRBJ1-2; D might be TRBD1 (6 bases). The V end lost 5 bases, the J end lost 5 bases, and 15 bases lay between the germline ends. This CDR3 has 14 amino acids. Per the germline V gene, CDR1 is SGHNT and CDR2 is YENEEA. CDR3 in amino acids: CASSGRGAGYGYTF. The CDR3 region has the DNA TGTGCCAGCAGCGGTCGGGGGGCGGGATATGGCTACACCTTC.

The genes are TRBV5-4 and TRBJ1-2, with D unclear. Germline V gene data show CDR1 as SGHNT and CDR2 as YYREEE (reference sequence). V was trimmed by 0 bases and J by 4 bases, leaving 16 bases between them. The CDR3 sequence is 16 residues long. The CDR3 DNA reads as TGTGCCAGCAGCTTGGGGAAAGGGAGTGGGAGCTATGGCTACACCTTC. It encodes CASSLGKGSGSYGYTF.

The chain is built from TRBV11-2 and TRBJ2-2; 7 bases match TRBD1. The junction had 7 bases not matched to a gene; V was cut back by 5 bases and J by 4 bases. The CDR3 runs to 15 residues. Germline V gives CDR1 SGHAT, CDR2 FQNNGV. The CDR3 spells CASSQRQGSTGELFF. The CDR3 DNA reads TGTGCCAGCAGCCAAAGACAGGGTAGCACCGGGGAGCTGTTTTTT.

The V call is TRBV7-2, the J call TRBJ1-5; 7 bases are shared with TRBD1. The J segment lost 6 bases and the V segment lost 5 bases, leaving 7 bases of the junction unmatched. The CDR3 has 14 amino acids. Germline assignment: CDR1 SGHTA and CDR2 FQGNSA. The CDR3 spells CASSTRQGRQPQHF. CDR3 sequence (DNA): TGTGCCAGCAGCACTCGACAGGGCCGTCAGCCCCAGCATTTT. The whole variable domain, remainder taken from reference TRBV7-2 and TRBJ1-5, is GAGVSQSPSNKVTEKGKDVELRCDPISGHTALYWYRQSLGQGLEFLIYFQGNSAPDKSGLPSDRFSAERTGGSVSTLTIQRTQQEDSAVYLCASSTRQGRQPQHFGDGTRLSIL.

The chain links TRBV6-5 to TRBJ2-2, with D possibly matching TRBD2 (6 bases). V dropped 2 bases and J dropped 1 base, with 11 bases sitting between them. CDR1 and CDR2 (germline): MNHEY, SVGAGI. The CDR3 extends over 16 amino acids. CDR3 amino acids: CASSYTGVQNTGELFF. CDR3 in DNA: TGTGCCAGCAGTTACACGGGGGTCCAGAACACCGGGGAGCTGTTTTTT.

This chain links TRBV3-1 (or the pseudogene TRBV3-2) with TRBJ1-5; 7 positions match TRBD1. Trimming cost V 3 bases and J 4 bases; bases outside gene matches: 6. This CDR3 has 15 residues. CDR1 and CDR2 (germline): LGHDT, YNNKEL (reference sequence). This CDR3 reads CASSQTGPINQPQHF. The CDR3 DNA reads TGTGCCAGCAGCCAGACAGGGCCAATTAATCAGCCCCAGCATTTT.

The chain has TRBV4-3 and TRBJ1-4; D not resolved. Germline V gene sequence: CDR1 LGHNA, CDR2 YSLEER. The CDR3 extends over 17 amino acids. The V end lost 1 base, the J end lost 4 bases, and 16 bases lay between the germline ends. For the CDR3, the DNA is TGCGCCAGCAGCCAAGCACCGCCGGGTTCTGATAATGAAAAACTGTTTTTT. This gives the protein CASSQAPPGSDNEKLFF.

The CDR3 bases are TGTGCCAGCTCCGGCCGGGACAGGGTCCCTGGGTCACCCCTCCACTTT. This codes for CASSGRDRVPGSPLHF. The V gene is TRBV18, the J gene TRBJ1-6; 9 bases align to TRBD1. With 6 bases clipped from V and 10 bases from J, the junction kept 13 bases outside the gene matches. The CDR3 covers 16 residues. Germline lookup yields CDR1 KGHSH and CDR2 LQKENI.

V and J are TRBV4-3 and TRBJ1-2; D perhaps matches TRBD1 (6 bases). Germline V CDR1 and CDR2: LGHNA, YSLEER. This CDR3 is built from 15 residues. V lost 0 bases, J lost 7 bases, and 15 bases lay in between. In nucleotides, the CDR3 is TGCGCCAGCAGCCAAGACCCGGGGGGGGCTGGTGGCTACACCTTC. This codes for CASSQDPGGAGGYTF.

The V call is TRBV24-1, the J call TRBJ2-1; 8 nucleotides line up with TRBD1. The trim removed 0 bases at V and 7 bases at J, leaving 4 bases unmatched. The CDR3 extends over 15 amino acids. The germline gives CDR1 KGHDR, CDR2 SFDVKD. The CDR3: CATSDLRQGANEQFF. CDR3 sequence (DNA): TGTGCCACCAGTGATTTGCGGCAGGGGGCGAATGAGCAGTTCTTC.

The chain uses TRBV7-9 and TRBJ1-1; D is undetermined. Germline V CDR1 and CDR2: SEHNR, FQNEAQ (reference sequence). Trimming left V 10 bases short and J 1 base short, with 10 bases between. This CDR3 has 12 amino acids. The CDR3 coding sequence is TGTGCCACCGCACTCCCGAACACTGAAGCTTTCTTT. Protein: CATALPNTEAFF.

V usage is TRBV5-6 and J usage is TRBJ1-4; 11 positions match TRBD1. Per germline, CDR1 SGHDT and CDR2 YYEEEE. The CDR3 has 15 amino acids. V lost 0 bases, J lost 8 bases, and 3 bases stayed unmatched. CDR3 coding DNA: TGTGCCAGCAGCTTGGAAGGGACAGGGGGAGAAAAACTGTTTTTT. It translates to CASSLEGTGGEKLFF.

The chain combines TRBV16 with TRBJ1-5; D is unclear. The germline V gene encodes CDR1 KGHSY and CDR2 FQNENV. Trimming removed 4 bases from V and 3 bases from J, with 13 bases in between. The CDR3 extends over 15 amino acids. This chain's CDR3 is CASSPLGRTNQPQHF. In DNA, the CDR3 is TGTGCCAGCAGCCCCCTCGGGAGAACCAATCAGCCCCAGCATTTT.

The CDR3 protein is CASSSEGGAVGNEQFF. As DNA, the CDR3 is TGTGCCAGCAGCTCAGAAGGGGGGGCCGTCGGAAATGAGCAGTTCTTC. The genes are TRBV5-6 and TRBJ2-1; tentative D call: TRBD2 (7 bases). V gave up 3 bases and J gave up 7 bases, with 20 bases separating them. This CDR3 has 16 amino acids. Germline V gene sequence: CDR1 SGHDT, CDR2 YYEEEE.